A selection of T cell receptor beta chains follows, all from one sample in a study of T cell clones after liver transplantation. Sequenced by immunoSEQ multiplex PCR; TCRdb stores in-frame clones only, minus some. The table includes some 57,000 clones, around 70% detected once. Specimen: CD4+ T cells from blood, collected at the 22-month timepoint. The receptors were sampled from a human patient who received a liver transplant. Some T cells may be supplied by the graft donor. CDR3s include the opening cysteine and the closing phenylalanine or tryptophan. The D gene is left open where the match is weak. Size values are once, few and many counts, or a class for expanded clones, and some rows have none.

>TRBD1|TRBV2|-|TRBJ1-4
CASSGRDRGPEKLFF
TGTGCCAGCAGTGGAAGGGACAGGGGCCCTGAAAAACTGTTTTTT
>TRBD2|TRBV30|-|TRBJ2-2
CAWSVGRGELFF
TGTGCCTGGAGTGTCGGGAGGGGGGAGCTGTTTTTT
>-|TRBV6-9|-|TRBJ2-7
CASSWGRDTYEQYF
TGTGCCAGCAGTTGGGGACGGGATACCTACGAGCAGTACTTC
>TRBD1|TRBV5-4|-|TRBJ2-7
CASSRDRYEQYF
TGTGCCAGCAGCCGGGACAGGTACGAGCAGTACTTC
>-|TRBV5-4|-|TRBJ1-6
CASSLAGGLENSPLHF
TGTGCCAGCAGCTTGGCCGGGGGACTAGAGAATTCACCCCTCCACTTT
>TRBD1|TRBV6-5|once|TRBJ1-4
CASSYTGTVNEKLFF
TGTGCCAGCAGTTATACCGGGACAGTGAATGAAAAACTGTTTTTT
>-|TRBV30|once|TRBJ1-1
CAFERNTEAFF
TGTGCCTTCGAACGGAACACTGAAGCTTTCTTT
>TRBD2|TRBV13|-|TRBJ2-1
CASSSGLAANEQFF
TGTGCCAGCAGCTCGGGACTAGCGGCCAATGAGCAGTTCTTC
>-|TRBV2|-|TRBJ1-5
CASTRGFNQPQHF
TGTGCCAGCACACGAGGGTTTAATCAGCCCCAGCATTTT
>-|TRBV5-1|-|TRBJ2-4
CASSPGTGKNIQYF
TGCGCCAGCAGCCCCGGGACGGGAAAAAACATTCAGTACTTC
>TRBD1|TRBV30|-|TRBJ2-2
CAWSFRDRGLTGELFF
TGTGCCTGGAGTTTTCGGGACAGGGGGCTCACCGGGGAGCTGTTTTTT
>-|TRBV4-1|-|TRBJ1-2
CASSQDWGNYGYTF
TGCGCCAGCAGCCAAGATTGGGGTAACTATGGCTACACCTTC
>-|TRBV28|-|TRBJ1-2
CASSRDMGPHYGYTF
TGTGCCAGCAGTAGGGACATGGGGCCCCACTATGGCTACACCTTC
>-|TRBV6-6|-|TRBJ1-2
CASSPPGENYGYTF
TGTGCCAGCAGCCCCCCCGGGGAAAACTATGGCTACACCTTC
>-|TRBV20-1|-|TRBJ1-2
CSAIMSSAF
TGCAGTGCTATCATGTCGTCGGCCTTC
>-|TRBV1|few|TRBJ2-1
CTSRTTIAGSSYNEQFF
TGCACCAGCAGGACTACAATAGCGGGGAGCTCCTACAATGAGCAGTTCTTC
>-|TRBV15|-|TRBJ2-1
CATTNPSRYNEQFF
TGTGCCACCACGAACCCGAGCCGTTACAATGAGCAGTTCTTC
>TRBD2|TRBV2|-|TRBJ2-7
CASSEWAGGEQYF
TGTGCCAGCAGTGAGTGGGCCGGGGGGGAGCAGTACTTC
>-|TRBV7-2|-|TRBJ1-2
CASSSGGGLIGYTF
TGTGCCAGCAGCTCGGGCGGGGGGCTTATTGGCTACACCTTC
>-|TRBV4-2|-|TRBJ2-3
CASSLTSTDTQYF
TGTGCCAGCAGCCTTACCAGCACAGATACGCAGTATTTT
>-|TRBV2|-|TRBJ1-5
CASAVGEQPQHF
TGTGCCAGCGCCGTCGGTGAACAGCCCCAGCATTTT
>-|TRBV7-2|-|TRBJ2-7
CASSPRTSYEQYF
TGTGCCAGCAGCCCACGAACTAGCTACGAGCAGTACTTC
>TRBD1|TRBV5-5|few|TRBJ1-5
CASSPGLDRGINQPQHF
TGTGCCAGCAGCCCGGGGCTGGACAGGGGGATCAATCAGCCCCAGCATTTT
>-|TRBV7-2|-|TRBJ2-3
CASSLSPGHTDTQYF
TGTGCCAGCAGCTTATCGCCGGGGCACACAGATACGCAGTATTTT
>TRBD1|TRBV18|few|TRBJ2-1
CASSPPSDRRNEQFF
TGTGCCAGCTCACCACCGTCGGACAGGCGGAATGAGCAGTTCTTC
>-|TRBV5-1|-|TRBJ2-3
CASSKDSTDTQYF
TGCGCCAGCAGCAAGGACAGCACAGATACGCAGTATTTT
>-|TRBV19|-|TRBJ2-4
CASSIRGRRAKNIQYF
TGTGCCAGTAGTATAAGGGGACGGAGGGCCAAAAACATTCAGTACTTC
>-|TRBV7-9|few|TRBJ2-1
CASSLGQANEQFF
TGTGCCAGCAGCTTAGGCCAGGCCAATGAGCAGTTCTTC
>TRBD1|TRBV19|-|TRBJ1-4
CASSIRPGGSTNEKLFF
TGTGCCAGTAGTATCCGTCCAGGGGGCTCGACTAATGAAAAACTGTTTTTT
>-|TRBV19|-|TRBJ1-1
CASRTTRQNPEAFF
TGTGCCAGTAGAACCACGAGACAGAACCCTGAAGCTTTCTTT
>-|TRBV15|few|TRBJ1-1
CATSRGRTFMNTEAFF
TGTGCCACCAGCAGAGGACGGACTTTCATGAACACTGAAGCTTTCTTT
>TRBD1|TRBV2|-|TRBJ1-1
CASREQGFDTEAFF
TGTGCCAGCAGAGAACAGGGGTTCGACACTGAAGCTTTCTTT
>TRBD1|TRBV28|-|TRBJ1-2
CASIGPRQGRSGYTF
TGTGCCAGCATAGGACCGAGACAGGGACGGAGTGGCTACACCTTC
>-|TRBV10-3|few|TRBJ2-7
CATSVQAFYEQYF
TGTGCCACGTCGGTACAGGCCTTCTACGAGCAGTACTTC
>-|TRBV7-2|-|TRBJ2-5
CASSLAQGRREETQYF
TGTGCCAGCAGCTTAGCCCAAGGACGGAGGGAAGAGACCCAGTACTTC
>TRBD1|TRBV6-6|-|TRBJ1-6
CASSYRGQNSPLHF
TGTGCCAGCAGTTACCGGGGACAGAATTCACCCCTCCACTTT
>-|TRBV5-1|once|TRBJ1-4
CASSPAGTDNEKLFF
TGCGCCAGCAGTCCTGCCGGGACGGATAATGAAAAACTGTTTTTT
>TRBD1|TRBV11-2|-|TRBJ2-3
CASRDPGTGSTDTQYF
TGTGCCAGCAGGGATCCCGGGACAGGGAGCACAGATACGCAGTATTTT
>-|TRBV19|-|TRBJ2-7
CASSIGRTYEQYF
TGTGCCAGTAGTATAGGCAGAACTTACGAGCAGTACTTC
>TRBD1|TRBV28|-|TRBJ1-3
CASSLPRGQHSGNTIYF
TGTGCCAGCAGTTTACCCAGGGGGCAACACTCTGGAAACACCATATATTTT
>TRBD2|TRBV6-1|-|TRBJ2-1
CASSAIAGGYNEQFF
TGTGCCAGCAGTGCTATAGCGGGGGGGTACAATGAGCAGTTCTTC